These 12 T cell receptor beta chains were sequenced from one sample in a study of cytomegalovirus exposure and HLA in healthy donors. 60 Vbeta and 13 Jbeta primers were used in PCR. The data were produced by immunoSEQ multiplex PCR, yet TCRdb's version contains in-frame clones alone and is incomplete. The sample shows 120,000 to 150,000 clones, 79% of them seen only once. Specimen: PBMCs. The receptors originated from a man in his late teens or twenties in good health and CMV-seronegative.

V is TRBV29-1 and J is TRBJ1-1; D possibly corresponds to TRBD1 (5 bases). Per germline, CDR1 SQVTM and CDR2 ANQGSEA. The CDR3 totals 12 residues. The V gene lost 4 bases and the J gene lost 1 base, with 7 bases spanning the gap. The CDR3 coding sequence is TGCAGCGTTGGTGGGGCGAACACTGAAGCTTTCTTT. It is translated as CSVGGANTEAFF.

The rearrangement links TRBV14 to TRBJ1-1, with 7 bases lining up with TRBD1. V lost 7 bases and J lost 6; bases outside the gene matches: 8. The CDR3 length is 13 residues. Germline CDR1 reads SGHDN; CDR2 reads FVKESK. In nucleotides, the CDR3 is TGTGCCAGCACCCCCCTAGGGGGCCCTGAAGCTTTCTTT. Amino acids: CASTPLGGPEAFF.

The rearrangement joins TRBV7-9 to TRBJ1-2; the match to TRBD1 covers 12 bases. J gave up 7 bases and V 4 bases, and 7 bases lay outside the gene matches. The CDR3 extends over 15 amino acids. CDR1 is SEHNR and CDR2 is FQNEAQ in the germline V gene (reference sequence). The CDR3 DNA follows: TGTGCCAGCAGCTCCCCGGGACAGGGGGCGAGTGGCTACACCTTC. Protein product: CASSSPGQGASGYTF.

The chain combines TRBV7-6 with TRBJ1-4; possibly TRBD1 for D (5 bases). This CDR3 region has 15 residues. V was pared by 3 bases and J by 0 bases, with 8 bases between. In germline, CDR1 is SGHVS, CDR2 FNYEAQ. CDR3 sequence: CASSLGLATNEKLFF. CDR3 in DNA: TGTGCCAGCAGCTTGGGACTTGCAACTAATGAAAAACTGTTTTTT.

This chain connects TRBV15 to TRBJ1-2; D is perhaps TRBD1 (6 bases). Germline CDR1 LNHNV, CDR2 YYDKDF (reference sequence). V lost 5 bases, J lost 2 bases, and 12 bases lay in between. The CDR3 spans 14 residues. This chain's CDR3 is CATSRSRGNYGYTF. The CDR3 DNA follows: TGTGCCACCAGCCGGAGCAGGGGAAACTATGGCTACACCTTC.

The rearrangement uses TRBV6-5 and TRBJ1-1; TRBD1 matches 8 bases. This CDR3 spans 13 amino acids. V lost 4 bases and J lost 6; bases outside the gene matches: 4. CDR1 and CDR2 (germline): MNHEY, SVGAGI. CDR3 residues: CASSLWTGSEAFF. The CDR3 DNA reads as TGTGCCAGCAGTTTATGGACAGGGTCTGAAGCTTTCTTT.

V is TRBV19 and J is TRBJ1-4, with D perhaps TRBD1 (5 bases). Trimming removed 5 bases at V and 0 bases at J, with 13 bases between. This CDR3 is built from 16 residues. In germline, CDR1 is LNHDA, CDR2 SQIVND (reference sequence). The CDR3 region is CASSRGSGTTNEKLFF. CDR3 bases: TGTGCCAGTAGTCGGGGGAGTGGGACAACTAATGAAAAACTGTTTTTT.

This clone was picked up a small number of times. The rearrangement joins TRBV11-2 to TRBJ2-7, with D perhaps matching TRBD1 (6 bases). Per the germline V gene, CDR1 is SGHAT and CDR2 is FQNNGV. The CDR3 spans 14 residues. V was trimmed by 3 bases and J by 3 bases, leaving 12 bases between them. CDR3 amino acids: CASSFPGQYYEQYF. DNA of the CDR3: TGTGCCAGCAGCTTCCCAGGACAGTACTACGAGCAGTACTTC. Together with reference TRBV11-2 and TRBJ2-7, the CDR3 gives the full variable domain: EAGVAQSPRYKIIEKRQSVAFWCNPISGHATLYWYQQILGQGPKLLIQFQNNGVVDDSQLPKDRFSAERLKGVDSTLKIQPAKLEDSAVYLCASSFPGQYYEQYFGPGTRLTVT.

This chain uses TRBV14 with TRBJ2-7, with 11 bases that match TRBD1. The CDR3 has 16 amino acids. Trimming removed 0 bases from V and 5 bases from J; junction bases left unmatched: 6. The V gene's germline CDR1 is SGHDN and CDR2 FVKESK. The CDR3 DNA follows: TGTGCCAGCAGCCAAGATTCGGGACAGGGGGTCCACGAGCAGTACTTC. This translates into CASSQDSGQGVHEQYF.

The CDR3 DNA is TGTGCCAGCAGGAAGGAGGGGGCGAAGGAGACCCAGTACTTC. Translated, it gives CASRKEGAKETQYF. The chain is built from TRBV25-1 and TRBJ2-5, with D possibly matching TRBD1 (7 bases). The CDR3 runs 14 residues. With 6 bases removed from V and 5 bases from J, the gap between germline ends came to 16 bases. Germline V gives CDR1 MGHDK, CDR2 SYGVNS.

V gene TRBV7-6 combines with J gene TRBJ2-1; D is unclear. Per germline, CDR1 SGHVS and CDR2 FNYEAQ. Trimming removed 2 bases from V and 4 bases from J, with 9 bases in between. This CDR3 has 14 residues. The CDR3 nucleotides read TGTGCCAGCAGCTTATCTGACACTTACAATGAGCAGTTCTTC. Its translation is CASSLSDTYNEQFF.

The rearrangement joins TRBV7-8 to TRBJ2-3; unclear D gene. With 5 bases removed from V and 0 bases from J, the gap between germline ends came to 9 bases. The CDR3 consists of 14 residues. Germline values: CDR1 SGHVS, CDR2 FQNEAQ. The CDR3 is CASSTAPSTDTQYF. CDR3 nucleotides: TGTGCCAGCAGCACAGCCCCTAGCACAGATACGCAGTATTTT.